Following are 14 T cell receptor beta chains from one sample sequenced in a study of blood T cell repertoires in COVID-19 (dated by TCRdb to 2018 to 2021). Libraries came from the immunoSEQ multiplex PCR assay. TCRdb provides this immuneACCESS table in a form limited to in-frame rearrangements. Some clones are lacking; in checked studies, under half of them reflect an unresolved V gene, and why the rest are absent is not known. The table for this sample lists 250,000 to 300,000 clones; roughly 90% of them were counted only once. About 2% of the sample lies in the top ten. Input material: PBMCs or T cells enriched from blood (not recorded which). The receptors stem from a woman aged 60 to 75 who had recovered from COVID-19.

The J gene is TRBJ2-7, the V gene TRBV6-5, with D possibly being TRBD1 (5 bases). CDR3 size: 14 residues. Trimming stripped 4 bases from V and 2 bases from J, with 12 bases between. Germline V CDR1 and CDR2: MNHEY, SVGAGI. The CDR3 spells CASSLTGPTYEQYF. CDR3 nucleotide sequence: TGTGCCAGCAGTTTAACAGGACCAACCTACGAGCAGTACTTC.

The chain uses TRBV28 and TRBJ1-2; the match to TRBD1 covers 9 bases. The germline V gene encodes CDR1 MDHEN and CDR2 SYDVKM. J gave up 6 bases and V 4 bases, and 9 bases lay outside the gene matches. The CDR3 consists of 15 residues. In nucleotides, the CDR3 is TGTGCCAGCAGTTCTCCGGGACAGGGTGGGGATGGCTACACCTTC. Residues: CASSSPGQGGDGYTF.

This clone came up a few times. The chain is built from TRBV4-2 and TRBJ2-7, with 8 bases identical to TRBD1. The V and J ends lost 5 bases and 3 bases, in that order; junction bases with no gene match: 6. The germline V gene encodes CDR1 LGHNA and CDR2 YNFKEQ. This CDR3 region has 14 residues. The CDR3 protein is CASSTRQGRYEQYF. CDR3 sequence (DNA): TGTGCCAGCAGCACCCGACAGGGGCGCTACGAGCAGTACTTC.

The chain employs TRBV10-2 and TRBJ1-5, with 9 bases matching TRBD1. The CDR3 covers 17 residues. The germline CDR1 and CDR2 sequences are WSHSY and SAAADI. With V trimmed by 10 bases and J by 1 base, 14 bases remained unmatched. CDR3 residues: CATQPGQGLLSNQPQHF. Here the CDR3 DNA reads TGCGCCACACAACCGGGACAGGGTCTTCTGAGCAATCAGCCCCAGCATTTT.

V is TRBV10-1 and J is TRBJ2-3; 8 positions agree with TRBD2. J gave up 1 base and V 3 bases, and 9 bases lay outside the gene matches. Germline CDR1 WNHNN, CDR2 SYGVQD (reference sequence). The CDR3 runs to 17 residues. CDR3 sequence: CASSDRLAREGTDTQYF. CDR3 nucleotides: TGCGCCAGCAGTGATCGGTTAGCGCGGGAGGGCACAGATACGCAGTATTTT.

The chain combines TRBV19 with TRBJ2-1; 11 nucleotides line up with TRBD2. The length of the CDR3 is 16 residues. Germline V CDR1 and CDR2: LNHDA, SQIVND (reference sequence). V lost 5 bases, J lost 4 bases, and 7 bases stayed unmatched. The CDR3 protein is CASSLLLAGGYNEQFF. DNA of the CDR3: TGTGCCAGTAGTCTTCTCCTAGCGGGGGGTTACAATGAGCAGTTCTTC.

About this clone itself: The same CDR3 also results from other DNA sequences found in this sample. CDR3 sequence: CASSLTSGTGELFF. CDR3 bases: TGTGCCAGCAGCTTAACTTCGGGGACCGGGGAGCTGTTTTTT. The V call is TRBV7-3, the J call TRBJ2-2; perhaps TRBD2 as D (5 bases). The V gene lost 0 bases and the J gene lost 5 bases, with 7 bases spanning the gap. CDR1 SGHTA and CDR2 FQGTGA come from the germline V gene. The CDR3 totals 14 residues.

The chain combines TRBV19 with TRBJ2-5, with 8 bases that match TRBD1. Losses at the gene ends were 4 bases for V and 5 bases for J; bases not matched to a gene: 15. CDR1 is LNHDA, CDR2 SQIVND, per germline (reference sequence). The CDR3 is made up of 17 amino acids. The CDR3 sequence: CASSNPLPTGDGETQYF. CDR3 coding DNA: TGTGCCAGTAGTAACCCCTTACCGACAGGGGATGGTGAGACCCAGTACTTC.

This chain uses TRBV30 with TRBJ1-1; D is undetermined. The CDR3 has 12 residues. The V and J ends lost 0 bases and 7 bases respectively, with 9 bases between them. Germline values: CDR1 GTSNPN, CDR2 SVGIG (reference sequence). The CDR3 loop is CAWSVSGLEAFF. The CDR3 DNA reads as TGTGCCTGGAGTGTATCCGGACTTGAAGCTTTCTTT.

The rearrangement links TRBV10-1 to TRBJ2-1, with 10 bases lining up with TRBD1. J was trimmed by 4 bases and V by 3 bases; bases with no gene match: 3. Looked up from germline, CDR1 is WNHNN and CDR2 is SYGVQD (reference sequence). The CDR3 spans 15 residues. CDR3 bases: TGCGCCAGCAGTGAAGGGACAGGGGCGTACAATGAGCAGTTCTTC. Its translation is CASSEGTGAYNEQFF.

The J gene is TRBJ2-1, the V gene TRBV10-3; D is possibly TRBD1 (5 bases). The CDR3 is 13 residues long. V was pared by 5 bases and J by 7 bases, with 12 bases between. Looked up from germline, CDR1 is ENHRY and CDR2 is SYGVKD. The chain's CDR3 is CAISRHSGNEQFF. In DNA form, the CDR3 reads TGTGCCATCAGTAGACACTCAGGGAATGAGCAGTTCTTC.

The chain links TRBV28 to TRBJ2-7, with 7 bases identical to TRBD1. V trimming: 5 bases; J trimming: 4 bases; junction bases outside the gene matches: 8. The germline V gene encodes CDR1 MDHEN and CDR2 SYDVKM. The CDR3 totals 14 residues. The DNA for the CDR3 is TGTGCCAGCAGTCTCTCGCTGACAGGGTACGAGCAGTACTTC. Its protein product is CASSLSLTGYEQYF.

This chain connects TRBV4-1 to TRBJ2-1; 10 bases agree with TRBD1. Germline CDR1 MGHRA, CDR2 YSYEKL. The CDR3 spans 15 residues. V shed 0 bases and J 9 bases; nucleotides not matched to a gene: 5. CDR3 protein: CASSQDATGGGEQFF. The CDR3 coding sequence is TGCGCCAGCAGCCAAGACGCGACAGGGGGCGGTGAGCAGTTCTTC.

This chain joins TRBV11-3 and TRBJ2-2; D is perhaps TRBD2 (6 bases). Germline CDR1 and CDR2: SGHNT and YENEEA. This CDR3 comprises 16 residues. Trimming removed 0 bases from V and 1 base from J, with 9 bases in between. The CDR3 spells CASSLEVSGNTGELFF. The CDR3 DNA sequence: TGTGCCAGCAGCTTAGAGGTTAGCGGGAACACCGGGGAGCTGTTTTTT.